This entry concerns a single TCR beta chain. Its specificity is unknown. Using its own MiXCR run on the PCR reads, TCRdb lists one record per CDR3 protein. The data hold hundreds of thousands of distinct CDR3 sequences, with roughly 25% observed a single time. The junction had 4 bases not matched to a gene; V was cut back by 2 bases and J by 4 bases. This CDR3 has 15 residues. Germline-derived CDR1 and CDR2 are SGHDT and YYEEEE. This specimen belongs to a study of molecular identifiers for immune sequencing clone quantification. Study observations and caveats: Clones exceeding 20 RNA copies carried over 97% of effector molecules but under 1% of naive-cell molecules.

Sequenced: naive CD8+ T cells from blood, with Jurkat cell RNA spiked in. The subset here: FACS-sorted CD8+CD4-CCR7+CD45RA+ naive T cells. This chain joins TRBV5-6 and TRBJ1-4; 8 nucleotides align to TRBD1. The sequence came from a human donor in good health. Some libraries in this study had Jurkat cell RNA spiked in. CDR3 DNA: TGTGCCAGCAGCTTTTTCACAGGGGGTAATGAAAAACTGTTTTTT. This sequence encodes CASSFFTGGNEKLFF. Supplemented by reference TRBV5-6 and TRBJ1-4, the full variable domain reads DAGVTQSPTHLIKTRGQQVTLRCSPKSGHDTVSWYQQALGQGPQFIFQYYEEEERQRGNFPDRFSGHQFPNYSSELNVNALLLGDSALYLCASSFFTGGNEKLFFGSGTQLSVL.